A selection of T cell receptor beta chains follows, all from one sample in a study of early T cells in non-severe SARS-CoV-2 infection. TCRdb re-derived calls from the 5' RACE reads in MiXCR, one entry per CDR3 protein. The table has approximately 69,000 distinct CDR3 sequences, 10% to 15% seen once. The sample consisted of whole blood. The receptors were sampled from an adult who was a healthcare worker with PCR-confirmed SARS-CoV-2 infection or an uninfected control (not recorded which). Both conserved end residues are part of each CDR3. Fields, in order: clone size, J gene, V gene, CDR3 protein. Rows may omit the clone size; those that give it use once, few, many or a size class.

abundance: many; j_gene: TRBJ2-2; v_gene: TRBV20-1; CDR3aa: CSAAPPNGELFF
abundance: few; j_gene: TRBJ2-7; v_gene: TRBV21-1; CDR3aa: CASSLPGTRSSEQYF
abundance: .; j_gene: TRBJ1-1; v_gene: TRBV9; CDR3aa: CASSYTGNTEAFF
abundance: few; j_gene: TRBJ2-7; v_gene: TRBV12-3/TRBV12-4; CDR3aa: CASSFWGQVAYEQYF
abundance: few; j_gene: TRBJ2-7; v_gene: TRBV6-6; CDR3aa: CASTHGDTEQYF
abundance: many; j_gene: TRBJ2-5; v_gene: TRBV4-1; CDR3aa: CASSQGPIQTQYF
abundance: few; j_gene: TRBJ2-7; v_gene: TRBV4-1; CDR3aa: CASSPHRQAYEQYF
abundance: many; j_gene: TRBJ2-6; v_gene: TRBV5-4; CDR3aa: CASSPGELGSGANVLTF
abundance: few; j_gene: TRBJ1-4; v_gene: TRBV5-1; CDR3aa: CASSLTAKSEKLFF
abundance: .; j_gene: TRBJ2-3; v_gene: TRBV7-9; CDR3aa: CASSKRGGPTDTQYF
abundance: .; j_gene: TRBJ2-2; v_gene: TRBV10-2; CDR3aa: CASSERGSGVNTGELFF
abundance: few; j_gene: TRBJ2-7; v_gene: TRBV18; CDR3aa: CASSPDRGDREQYF
abundance: many; j_gene: TRBJ2-6; v_gene: TRBV5-6; CDR3aa: CASSVYFGANVLTF
abundance: .; j_gene: TRBJ1-5; v_gene: TRBV27; CDR3aa: CASSRGGQPQHF
abundance: .; j_gene: TRBJ1-2; v_gene: TRBV12-3/TRBV12-4; CDR3aa: CASSLGQTLYGYTF
abundance: few; j_gene: TRBJ1-1; v_gene: TRBV7-3; CDR3aa: CASSQGRGSTEAFF
abundance: many; j_gene: TRBJ1-1; v_gene: TRBV30; CDR3aa: CAWSVYEETEAFF
abundance: few; j_gene: TRBJ1-1; v_gene: TRBV3-1; CDR3aa: CASSQGGLNTEAFF
abundance: .; j_gene: TRBJ1-2; v_gene: TRBV19; CDR3aa: CASSIYTATWDGYTF
abundance: many; j_gene: TRBJ2-7; v_gene: TRBV5-4; CDR3aa: CASSRDRGGLEQYF
abundance: many; j_gene: TRBJ2-5; v_gene: TRBV5-1; CDR3aa: CASSNNPRGVRETQYF
abundance: few; j_gene: TRBJ2-5; v_gene: TRBV10-3; CDR3aa: CAIRVAEKETQYF
abundance: few; j_gene: TRBJ1-4; v_gene: TRBV12-3/TRBV12-4; CDR3aa: CASSSGTLKNEKLFF
abundance: many; j_gene: TRBJ2-3; v_gene: TRBV30; CDR3aa: CAWEVPGDTQYF
abundance: many; j_gene: TRBJ2-5; v_gene: TRBV28; CDR3aa: CASSAPGQQETQYF
abundance: many; j_gene: TRBJ2-1; v_gene: TRBV11-2; CDR3aa: CASSLEGGPNEQFF
abundance: .; j_gene: TRBJ2-4; v_gene: TRBV24-1; CDR3aa: CATLRDIGLGGAKNIQYF
abundance: .; j_gene: TRBJ2-3; v_gene: TRBV12-3/TRBV12-4; CDR3aa: CASSPGANVSTDTQYF
abundance: .; j_gene: TRBJ1-4; v_gene: TRBV4-1; CDR3aa: CASSQTSAGREKLFF
abundance: .; j_gene: TRBJ2-7; v_gene: TRBV29-1; CDR3aa: CSVIRSLAGEQYF
abundance: few; j_gene: TRBJ2-3; v_gene: TRBV6-6; CDR3aa: CASSSPPIQTGLADTQYF
abundance: many; j_gene: TRBJ1-5; v_gene: TRBV5-6; CDR3aa: CASSLTGGPQHF
abundance: many; j_gene: TRBJ2-7; v_gene: TRBV7-2; CDR3aa: CASSLLAGGKYF
abundance: few; j_gene: TRBJ1-5; v_gene: TRBV20-1; CDR3aa: CSAGQQYQPQHF
abundance: many; j_gene: TRBJ2-5; v_gene: TRBV11-2; CDR3aa: CASSLGGQQETQYF
abundance: few; j_gene: TRBJ1-2; v_gene: TRBV10-3; CDR3aa: CAIRKEGASYGYTF
abundance: many; j_gene: TRBJ2-7; v_gene: TRBV29-1; CDR3aa: CSVRRSSYEQYF
abundance: many; j_gene: TRBJ2-5; v_gene: TRBV5-4; CDR3aa: CASSLGPPPQETQYF
abundance: few; j_gene: TRBJ1-2; v_gene: TRBV2; CDR3aa: CASSPYRDGIYGYTF
abundance: many; j_gene: TRBJ1-2; v_gene: TRBV11-2; CDR3aa: CASSPQTGGVYGYTF
abundance: many; j_gene: TRBJ2-5; v_gene: TRBV11-2; CDR3aa: CASSFPGGETQYF
abundance: few; j_gene: TRBJ2-3; v_gene: TRBV2; CDR3aa: CASSGAGGPGDTQYF
abundance: many; j_gene: TRBJ1-1; v_gene: TRBV21-1; CDR3aa: CASSKAFF
abundance: many; j_gene: TRBJ1-2; v_gene: TRBV5-1; CDR3aa: CASSLYANYGYTF